The rows below give T cell receptor beta chains drawn from one sample of a study of shared clonotypes between healthy human individuals. Clones were sequenced by immunoSEQ multiplex PCR, and TCRdb holds only the in-frame ones, with some missing. This sample has approximately 320,000 clones; over 75% occur once, and the top ten carry around 15%. The sequencing sample was made of memory CD8+ T cells sorted from blood. The receptor source for this set is a man aged 18 to 29 in good health. CDR3s include the opening cysteine and the closing phenylalanine or tryptophan.

J gene: TRBJ1-2; V gene: TRBV27; CDR3 protein: CASRFGGEAYGYTF
J gene: TRBJ2-7; V gene: TRBV5-4; CDR3 protein: CASSFGLAGYEQYF
J gene: TRBJ1-2; V gene: TRBV9; CDR3 protein: CASSVDQYGYTF
J gene: TRBJ2-1; V gene: TRBV28; CDR3 protein: CASSLTPWGSNEQFF
J gene: TRBJ2-7; V gene: TRBV10-3; CDR3 protein: CAISDPRETSEIYYEQYF
J gene: TRBJ2-5; V gene: TRBV5-1; CDR3 protein: CASSPSDGSSETQYF
J gene: TRBJ1-4; V gene: TRBV2; CDR3 protein: CASSEGDRFNEKLFF
J gene: TRBJ1-2; V gene: TRBV4-1; CDR3 protein: CASSQDTATNYGYTF
J gene: TRBJ2-2; V gene: TRBV10-1; CDR3 protein: CASSVSTNTGELFF
J gene: TRBJ2-5; V gene: TRBV11-2; CDR3 protein: CASSPTGLTETQYF
J gene: TRBJ1-1; V gene: TRBV5-1; CDR3 protein: CASSSSGVDTEAFF
J gene: TRBJ2-7; V gene: TRBV4-1; CDR3 protein: CASSQGASGGYEQYF
J gene: TRBJ1-1; V gene: TRBV29-1; CDR3 protein: CSVVRQGENTEAFF
J gene: TRBJ1-2; V gene: TRBV30; CDR3 protein: CAWSIGQGVHYGYTF
J gene: TRBJ1-3; V gene: TRBV27; CDR3 protein: CASSSNPGNTIYF
J gene: TRBJ1-1; V gene: TRBV9; CDR3 protein: CASSVVRFMNTEAFF
J gene: TRBJ2-7; V gene: TRBV6-6; CDR3 protein: CASSPMDTGSYEQYF
J gene: TRBJ2-5; V gene: TRBV14; CDR3 protein: CASSPTASLMVTQYF
J gene: TRBJ1-1; V gene: TRBV27; CDR3 protein: CASSLPGVNTEAFF
J gene: TRBJ1-1; V gene: TRBV7-9; CDR3 protein: CASSGRPGLEAFF
J gene: TRBJ2-7; V gene: TRBV5-1; CDR3 protein: CASSQGDSYSYEQYF
J gene: TRBJ1-6; V gene: TRBV19; CDR3 protein: CASSSWGSYNSPLHF
J gene: TRBJ2-7; V gene: TRBV19; CDR3 protein: CATVHPQGTKGYEQYF
J gene: TRBJ2-7; V gene: TRBV15; CDR3 protein: CATSETPGRNYEQYF
J gene: TRBJ2-7; V gene: TRBV27; CDR3 protein: CASSSDRGDDEQYF
J gene: TRBJ2-1; V gene: TRBV2; CDR3 protein: CASRERSYNEQFF
J gene: TRBJ1-2; V gene: TRBV10-2; CDR3 protein: CASSESQGLDYGYTF
J gene: TRBJ2-6; V gene: TRBV12-5; CDR3 protein: CASARSGPARGRSGANVLTF
J gene: TRBJ1-1; V gene: TRBV14; CDR3 protein: CASSQDRQENTEAFF
J gene: TRBJ1-3; V gene: TRBV2; CDR3 protein: CASSATQGIGNTIYF
J gene: TRBJ1-2; V gene: TRBV4-3; CDR3 protein: CASSQIEGGAGYGYTF
J gene: TRBJ2-7; V gene: TRBV27; CDR3 protein: CASSFSTIGSYEQYF
J gene: TRBJ2-3; V gene: TRBV21-1; CDR3 protein: CASSKDRACRFADTQYF
J gene: TRBJ2-7; V gene: TRBV27; CDR3 protein: CASSFGRVYEQYF
J gene: TRBJ2-2; V gene: TRBV28; CDR3 protein: CASSRWGTGELFF
J gene: TRBJ2-2; V gene: TRBV5-1; CDR3 protein: CASSFRDWGTGELFF
J gene: TRBJ2-7; V gene: TRBV7-9; CDR3 protein: CASSPEGGGSYEQYF
J gene: TRBJ2-7; V gene: TRBV4-3; CDR3 protein: CASSHEPSGFSYEQYF
J gene: TRBJ2-7; V gene: TRBV7-2; CDR3 protein: CASSLGDGTYEQYF
J gene: TRBJ2-1; V gene: TRBV4-2; CDR3 protein: CASSQGGSSYNEQFF
J gene: TRBJ1-2; V gene: TRBV27; CDR3 protein: CASSLSKGDREGYGYTF